Below, one TCR beta chain is given with its context. Assay used: immunoSEQ multiplex PCR; TCRdb lists only in-frame clones, some missing. This sample yields about 250,000 clones, of which over 75% are seen a single time; about 1.7% belongs to the top ten. There are 14 residues in the CDR3. Germline CDR1 and CDR2: KGHDR and SFDVKD. Trimming at V came to 7 bases and at J to 4 bases, leaving 6 bases not matched to a gene. This entry is derived from a study of blood T cell repertoires in COVID-19. For the study at large: Spain, Italy and the United States supplied samples that represented acute and convalescent COVID-19. In each case, the material was cDNA or gDNA derived from T cells, B-cell-depleted T cells, or PBMCs.

Individuals drawn from about two dozen US areas were about 18 to 100 years old. Symptom resolution, clearance, or two negative PCRs marked donors in Cohort 3 as recovered. The V gene is TRBV24-1, the J gene TRBJ2-3; 8 bases agree with TRBD2. The sequencing sample was made of PBMCs or T cells enriched from blood (not recorded which). The TCR sequence derives from a man aged 40-55 years who had recovered from COVID-19. CDR3 nucleotide sequence: TGTGCCACCAGCCCTTCCGGGGGGGCAGATACGCAGTATTTT. It codes for CATSPSGGADTQYF.